Presented here are 32 T cell receptor beta chains from one specimen sequenced in a study of T cells after yellow fever vaccination. TCRdb independently ran MiXCR on the 5' RACE reads; one entry per CDR3 protein. The sample has about 160,000 distinct CDR3 sequences, more than 5.5% seen once. Sequencing used CD4+ T cells sorted from PBMCs, obtained around 5 days after the first yellow fever vaccination. These receptors were taken from a man in his late teens or twenties who received the YFV17D yellow fever vaccine.

This clonotype appeared a few times. The V call is TRBV5-1, the J call TRBJ1-5; 8 nucleotides line up with TRBD1. Losses at the gene ends were 3 bases for V and 4 bases for J; bases not matched to a gene: 6. The CDR3 covers 15 residues. Germline loops: CDR1 SGHRS, CDR2 YFSETQ. The CDR3 nucleotides are TGCGCCAGCAGCTGGTGGACAGGGACGAATCAGCCCCAGCATTTT. Its protein product is CASSWWTGTNQPQHF.

The chain is built from TRBV29-1 and TRBJ1-1, with D maybe TRBD1 (5 bases). V lost 4 bases to trimming and J lost 6 bases, with 15 bases between them. Germline V CDR1 and CDR2: SQVTM, ANQGSEA. The CDR3 covers 13 residues. The DNA for the CDR3 is TGCAGCGTTGCGGTTGGGGACTGGGCTGAAGCTTTCTTT. Encoded protein: CSVAVGDWAEAFF.

This clonotype was seen many times. CDR3 bases: TGTGCCAGCACCCTAGGGGGGGGATGGGTTTCCTACGAGCAGTACTTC. Amino acid sequence: CASTLGGGWVSYEQYF. The chain carries TRBV7-8 and TRBJ2-7; D is perhaps TRBD2 (7 bases). This CDR3 has 16 residues. V was shortened by 7 bases and J by 1 base, with 20 bases between the two germline ends. The germline V gene has CDR1 SGHVS and CDR2 FQNEAQ.

This sequence joins TRBV7-2 and TRBJ1-6; the D is unclear. The V and J ends lost 1 base and 9 bases respectively, with 13 bases between them. Germline V gene data show CDR1 as SGHTA and CDR2 as FQGNSA. CDR3 length equals 15 residues. Written as DNA, the CDR3 is TGTGCCAGCAGCTTAGAAATAGTCCAGACTTCACCCCTCCACTTT. Translating it yields CASSLEIVQTSPLHF.

This clonotype was detected ten times or more. The chain has TRBV6-2 or TRBV6-3 and TRBJ2-7; D unresolved. Germline-derived CDR1 and CDR2 are MNHEY and SVGEGT. CDR3 size: 13 residues. Between the trimmed V and J ends, which lost 4 bases and 1 base, there was a span of 8 bases. In DNA form, the CDR3 reads TGTGCCAGCAGTTCACCGTATTCCTACGAGCAGTACGTC. This sequence encodes CASSSPYSYEQYV.

This clonotype came up a few times. The gene calls are TRBV7-2 and TRBJ1-4; TRBD1 is a possible D gene (6 bases). CDR3 length equals 16 residues. V shed 5 bases and J shed 5 bases, with 18 bases lying between them. Germline V gives CDR1 SGHTA, CDR2 FQGNSA. The CDR3 coding sequence is TGTGCCAGCAGCCCCCGGTCAGGGGCCTTGAATGAAAAACTGTTTTTT. This codes for CASSPRSGALNEKLFF.

Only a few counts were recorded for this clonotype. The chain couples TRBV12-3 or TRBV12-4 to TRBJ2-4; maybe TRBD1 (5 bases). CDR3 length equals 15 residues. The germline V and J ends were trimmed by 6 bases and 1 base, with 13 bases remaining between them. The CDR3 here is CASRLREGAKNIQYF. The CDR3 DNA sequence: TGTGCCAGCAGGCTCAGGGAAGGGGCCAAAAACATTCAGTACTTC.

This clonotype was detected a few times. The chain is built from TRBV19 and TRBJ1-1, with D unresolved. The CDR3 has 15 residues. Germline lookup yields CDR1 LNHDA and CDR2 SQIVND (reference sequence). V lost 6 bases and J lost 1, with 15 bases in between. The CDR3 here is CASRPTILGNTEAFF. As DNA, the CDR3 is TGTGCCAGTAGGCCCACAATTTTGGGGAACACTGAAGCTTTCTTT.

This clonotype has at least ten counts. The CDR3 here is CASSFTDGTDTQYF. The CDR3 region has the DNA TGCGCCAGCAGCTTCACCGATGGGACAGATACGCAGTATTTT. The chain uses TRBV5-1 and TRBJ2-3; no firm D call. The V end lost 2 bases, the J end lost 3 bases, and 10 bases lay between the germline ends. The germline gives CDR1 SGHRS, CDR2 YFSETQ. The CDR3 runs 14 residues.

This clonotype was recorded a few times. The chain couples TRBV6-2 or TRBV6-3 to TRBJ2-7, with TRBD1 matching over 7 bases. The CDR3 runs 15 residues. The germline gives CDR1 MNHEY, CDR2 SVGEGT. The V gene end was trimmed by 4 bases and the J gene end by 1 base; junction bases not matched to a gene: 7. CDR3 in DNA: TGTGCCAGCAGTTGGGGACAGAAGGGGTCCTACGAGCAGTACTTC. It encodes CASSWGQKGSYEQYF.

The chain has TRBV5-6 and TRBJ1-2; possible D gene TRBD1, 5 bases. The CDR3 consists of 16 residues. Trimming shortened V by 2 bases and J by 5 bases, and 19 bases separated the two germline ends. Germline V gives CDR1 SGHDT, CDR2 YYEEEE. The CDR3 DNA follows: TGTGCCAGCAGCTTCATCCCGGCAGGGACCGGATATGGCTACACCTTC. This encodes CASSFIPAGTGYGYTF. Variable domain in full (rest from reference TRBV5-6 and TRBJ1-2): DAGVTQSPTHLIKTRGQQVTLRCSPKSGHDTVSWYQQALGQGPQFIFQYYEEEERQRGNFPDRFSGHQFPNYSSELNVNALLLGDSALYLCASSFIPAGTGYGYTFGSGTRLTVV.

At least ten counts were recorded for this clonotype. The chain combines TRBV7-3 with TRBJ2-2; D uncertain. The length of the CDR3 is 14 residues. In germline, CDR1 is SGHTA, CDR2 FQGTGA. V was trimmed by 10 bases and J by 3 bases, leaving 15 bases between them. CDR3 sequence reads: CATARGRDTGELFF. As DNA, the CDR3 is TGTGCCACCGCCCGTGGACGGGACACCGGGGAGCTGTTTTTT.

The CDR3 DNA follows: TGTGCCAGCAGCCAAGAGGGCAGACTGGAAGAAGAACTGTTTTTT. Its translation: CASSQEGRLEEELFF. The chain recombines TRBV4-2 with TRBJ1-4, with unresolved D. Germline lookup yields CDR1 LGHNA and CDR2 YNFKEQ. This CDR3 region has 15 residues. Trimming pared 0 bases from V and 12 bases from J, leaving 17 bases between.

This clonotype has more than one count but fewer than ten. This chain joins TRBV4-2 and TRBJ1-4, with D perhaps matching TRBD1 (5 bases). This CDR3 comprises 15 residues. The germline V gene encodes CDR1 LGHNA and CDR2 YNFKEQ. V lost 4 bases and J lost 6, with 15 bases in between. The CDR3 DNA reads TGTGCCAGCAGCCGGGACCGGGGGGGAGATGAAAAACTGTTTTTT. Its protein is CASSRDRGGDEKLFF.

This clonotype was seen repeatedly, ten times or more. The chain carries TRBV11-2 and TRBJ2-7; D remains unclear. The V gene's germline CDR1 is SGHAT and CDR2 FQNNGV. Trimming stripped 1 base from V and 2 bases from J, with 9 bases between. This CDR3 is built from 14 residues. The CDR3 nucleotides read TGTGCCAGCAGCTTAGGCACGGGCCCCTACGAGCAGTACGTC. Its translation: CASSLGTGPYEQYV.

This clonotype was counted at least ten times. The rearrangement uses TRBV3-1 and TRBJ1-2; maybe TRBD1 (6 bases). The germline CDR1 and CDR2 sequences are LGHDT and YNNKEL (reference sequence). The CDR3 loop spans 14 amino acids. V gave up 3 bases and J gave up 4 bases, with 12 bases separating them. CDR3 sequence: CASSHLQGSYGYTF. CDR3 DNA sequence: TGTGCCAGCAGCCACCTACAGGGTAGCTATGGCTACACCTTC.

The chain joins TRBV7-3 to TRBJ2-5; 7 bases are shared with TRBD1. In germline, CDR1 is SGHTA, CDR2 FQGTGA. With V trimmed by 5 bases and J by 1 base, 10 bases remained unmatched. The CDR3 loop spans 16 amino acids. The CDR3 is CASSLRAQGPQETQYF. The CDR3 nucleotides are TGTGCCAGCAGCCTAAGGGCACAGGGGCCCCAAGAGACCCAGTACTTC.

This clonotype was recorded at least ten times. The chain uses TRBV7-2 and TRBJ2-2; 10 bases are shared with TRBD2. Germline V lookup: CDR1 SGHTA, CDR2 FQGNSA. This CDR3 region has 18 residues. V shed 2 bases, J shed 0 bases, and the junction held 6 bases outside the gene matches. The CDR3 protein is CASSLMLAGATNTGELFF. DNA of the CDR3: TGTGCCAGCAGCTTAATGCTAGCGGGGGCGACGAACACCGGGGAGCTGTTTTTT.

Ten or more counts support this clonotype. This chain links TRBV11-1 with TRBJ1-5; D ambiguous. CDR1 and CDR2 (germline): SGHAT, FQDESV (reference sequence). V was trimmed by 5 bases and J by 0 bases, leaving 8 bases between them. The CDR3 length is 14 residues. Here the CDR3 DNA reads TGTGCCAGCAGCCCAGCGGGTAGCAATCAGCCCCAGCATTTT. Translation gives CASSPAGSNQPQHF.

The table lists this clonotype with a few counts. The chain is built from TRBV20-1 and TRBJ1-5; D unresolved. This CDR3 comprises 12 residues. V lost 6 bases and J 7 bases, leaving 13 bases between the germline ends. Germline CDR1 reads DFQATT; CDR2 reads SNEGSKA (reference sequence). The chain's CDR3 is CSAPSRGQPQHF. The CDR3 DNA sequence: TGCAGTGCCCCCAGCCGAGGACAGCCCCAGCATTTT.

The J gene is TRBJ2-1, the V gene TRBV5-1; 9 nucleotides match TRBD2. In germline, CDR1 is SGHRS, CDR2 YFSETQ. The ends lost 4 bases at V and 7 bases at J; junction bases unmatched: 18. This CDR3 spans 18 amino acids. The CDR3 is CASSLLLIGGGARNEQFF. CDR3 nucleotides: TGCGCCAGCAGCCTCCTTCTAATAGGCGGGGGGGCGCGGAATGAGCAGTTCTTC.

This clonotype was observed at least ten times. V gene TRBV20-1 combines with J gene TRBJ2-3; 7 bases align to TRBD2. The CDR3 sequence is 12 residues long. With 7 bases clipped from V and 2 bases from J, the junction kept 3 bases outside the gene matches. Germline lookup yields CDR1 DFQATT and CDR2 SNEGSKA (reference sequence). The CDR3 DNA reads TGCAGTGAGCGGGGTTCCACAGATACGCAGTATTTT. It specifies CSERGSTDTQYF.

In its sample, this clonotype was seen a few times. The chain recombines TRBV9 with TRBJ2-2, with a possible D match to TRBD2 (5 bases). The CDR3 runs to 14 residues. Germline V CDR1 and CDR2: SGDLS, YYNGEE. Trimming took 8 bases from V and 7 from J, leaving 18 bases between them. CDR3 nucleotide sequence: TGTGCCAGTGAGGACGAGGGCCGTATCGGGGAGCTGTTTTTT. Translated: CASEDEGRIGELFF.

There are many counts of this clonotype. The chain couples TRBV28 to TRBJ2-2; D is undetermined. This CDR3 has 13 amino acids. Germline CDR1 and CDR2: MDHEN and SYDVKM. V was shortened by 3 bases and J by 0 bases, with 2 bases between the two germline ends. DNA for the CDR3: TGTGCCAGCAGTTTCCCGAACACCGGGGAGCTGTTTTTT. This encodes CASSFPNTGELFF.

This clonotype was counted at least ten times. The V and J genes are TRBV7-2 and TRBJ2-6; D unclear. Trimming took off 8 bases at V and 1 base at J, with 12 bases between the two ends. The CDR3 extends over 15 amino acids. CDR1 and CDR2 from the germline V gene are SGHTA and FQGNSA. The CDR3 protein is CASADMGSGANVLTF. DNA for the CDR3: TGTGCCAGCGCCGATATGGGGTCTGGGGCCAACGTCCTGACTTTC. The entire variable domain, with the rest obtained from reference TRBV7-2 and TRBJ2-6, is as follows: GAGVSQSPSNKVTEKGKDVELRCDPISGHTALYWYRQSLGQGLEFLIYFQGNSAPDKSGLPSDRFSAERTGGSVSTLTIQRTQQEDSAVYLCASADMGSGANVLTFGAGSRLTVL.

The chain links TRBV15 to TRBJ1-3, with D tentatively TRBD1 (6 bases). The CDR3 loop spans 15 amino acids. V dropped 3 bases and J dropped 0 bases, with 9 bases sitting between them. CDR1 and CDR2 from the germline V gene are LNHNV and YYDKDF (reference sequence). Written as DNA, the CDR3 is TGTGCCACCAGCAGGAGGACAGCCTCTGGAAACACCATATATTTT. This translates into CATSRRTASGNTIYF.

This clonotype was observed a few times. The rearrangement uses TRBV12-3 or TRBV12-4 and TRBJ2-3; possible D gene TRBD2, 7 bases. This CDR3 comprises 19 residues. Trimming cost V 4 bases and J 0 bases, with 23 bases left between them. CDR3 coding DNA: TGTGCCAGCAGTTCACTCTTTCGGAGGGGGGGTTCTAGCACAGATACGCAGTATTTT. It encodes CASSSLFRRGGSSTDTQYF.

This clonotype came up a few times. The chain combines TRBV7-2 with TRBJ2-7; the match to TRBD2 covers 7 bases. With 5 bases clipped from V and 1 base from J, the junction kept 8 bases outside the gene matches. Germline V gives CDR1 SGHTA, CDR2 FQGNSA. The CDR3 consists of 15 residues. The CDR3: CASSKVLSGSYEQYF. The CDR3 coding sequence is TGTGCCAGCAGCAAGGTCCTTAGCGGGTCCTACGAGCAGTACTTC.

The sample holds many counts of this clonotype. The V call is TRBV5-1, the J call TRBJ2-4; 9 bases agree with TRBD2. Trimming took 7 bases from V and 6 from J; bases not matched to a gene: 11. Germline V gene lookup returns CDR1 SGHRS and CDR2 YFSETQ. This CDR3 has 15 residues. As DNA, the CDR3 is TGCGCCAGCTCCAGTCGGGGACTAGCCCGAAACATTCAGTACTTC. Its translation: CASSSRGLARNIQYF.

The chain uses TRBV6-2 or TRBV6-3 and TRBJ2-1; 7 nucleotides align to TRBD2. The germline gives CDR1 MNHEY, CDR2 SVGEGT. CDR3 length: 16 residues. Trimming took 7 bases from V and 3 from J; bases not matched to a gene: 12. The CDR3 is CASNSASGAHYNEQFF. Written as DNA, the CDR3 is TGTGCCAGCAATTCGGCCAGCGGGGCCCACTACAATGAGCAGTTCTTC.

The J gene is TRBJ2-5, the V gene TRBV7-9; TRBD2 aligns across 9 bases. CDR1 is SEHNR and CDR2 is FQNEAQ in the germline V gene (reference sequence). The CDR3 is 17 amino acids. Germline trimming cut 3 bases from V and 5 bases from J; bases unmatched to any gene: 13. CDR3 amino acids: CASSFGGGARDRETQYF. DNA for the CDR3: TGTGCCAGCAGCTTCGGCGGGGGGGCGCGGGATAGGGAGACCCAGTACTTC. The full variable domain, its missing parts supplied by reference TRBV7-9 and TRBJ2-5, is DTGVSQNPRHKITKRGQNVTFRCDPISEHNRLYWYRQTLGQGPEFLTYFQNEAQLEKSRLLSDRFSAERPKGSFSTLEIQRTEQGDSAMYLCASSFGGGARDRETQYFGPGTRLLVL.

This chain's CDR3 is CANSDRQNKYGYTF. CDR3 DNA sequence: TGTGCCAACTCGGACAGACAGAATAAATATGGCTACACCTTC. The chain is built from TRBV12-3 or TRBV12-4 and TRBJ1-2; perhaps TRBD1 as D (6 bases). The CDR3 is 14 amino acids. V was trimmed by 10 bases and J by 5 bases, leaving 20 bases between them.